This T cell receptor (beta chain) was recovered during a study of T cell changes during pregnancy in multiple sclerosis. Assay used: immunoSEQ multiplex PCR; TCRdb lists only in-frame clones, some missing. The sample carries about 46,000 clones, about 94% recorded once. Germline V gives CDR1 SGHRS, CDR2 YFSETQ. The V end lost 4 bases, the J end lost 0 bases, and 11 bases lay between the germline ends. The CDR3 contains 15 residues. The V gene is TRBV5-1, the J gene TRBJ1-5, with D perhaps TRBD1 (5 bases). Sequenced material: CD8+ T cells from peripheral blood mononuclear cells, taken after pregnancy. This receptor was obtained from a female donor with multiple sclerosis, enrolled in a pregnancy study. The CDR3 coding sequence is TGCGCCAGCAGCCCCGGGACTAATAGCAATCAGCCCCAGCATTTT. Residues: CASSPGTNSNQPQHF. The variable domain in full, with the rest retrieved from reference TRBV5-1 and TRBJ1-5, is KAGVTQTPRYLIKTRGQQVTLSCSPISGHRSVSWYQQTPGQGLQFLFEYFSETQRNKGNFPGRFSGRQFSNSRSEMNVSTLELGDSALYLCASSPGTNSNQPQHFGDGTRLSIL.